The 30 T cell receptor beta chains listed next were all sequenced from one sample in a study of T cells after yellow fever vaccination. TCRdb itself ran the 5' RACE reads through MiXCR, one entry per CDR3 protein. The sample lists approximately 150,000 distinct CDR3 sequences; more than 6% were seen once. The sample here was CD4+ T cells sorted from PBMCs, taken 5 days after the yellow fever booster vaccination. The receptors shown here come from a man aged 25-40 years who received the YFV17D yellow fever vaccine.

Ten or more counts support this clonotype. The DNA for the CDR3 is TGTGCCAGCAGTGACCCCGAGCGGAGCGGGACCCAGAAGGCCCAGTACTTC. Protein sequence: CASSDPERSGTQKAQYF. The rearrangement uses TRBV6-4 and TRBJ2-5; 7 nucleotides align to TRBD2. Germline V CDR1 and CDR2: MRHNA, SNTAGT. V dropped 2 bases and J dropped 9; count of bases not matched to a gene: 18. The CDR3 has 17 residues.

This clonotype appeared many times. The chain employs TRBV12-3 or TRBV12-4 and TRBJ1-2, with D unresolved. This CDR3 has 17 residues. CDR3 DNA sequence: TGTGCGGCAGAGGGTCGCAAGCAAAAACGGACTAACTATGGCTACACCTTC. This encodes CAAEGRKQKRTNYGYTF.

This clonotype was recorded many times. The rearrangement links TRBV20-1 to TRBJ2-5; 7 bases match TRBD2. Germline assignment: CDR1 DFQATT and CDR2 SNEGSKA (reference sequence). The CDR3 contains 16 residues. The junction had 14 bases not matched to a gene; V was cut back by 2 bases and J by 5 bases. CDR3 coding DNA: TGCAGTGCTAGATCCCACTGGGGGGGGGGTGCGGAGACCCAGTACTTC. Its translation: CSARSHWGGGAETQYF.

DNA for the CDR3: TGTGCCACCAGTCGGAACAATGAGCAGTTCTTC. It encodes CATSRNNEQFF. This chain joins TRBV24-1 and TRBJ2-1; no firm D call. Germline CDR1 and CDR2: KGHDR and SFDVKD. V lost 6 bases, J lost 5 bases, and 4 bases lay in between. CDR3 size: 11 residues.

The chain couples TRBV20-1 to TRBJ2-5; 9 bases agree with TRBD2. Trimming took 3 bases from V and 3 from J; bases not matched to a gene: 8. Germline V lookup: CDR1 DFQATT, CDR2 SNEGSKA (reference sequence). This CDR3 has 15 amino acids. CDR3 sequence: CSASSREGLKETQYF. DNA for the CDR3: TGCAGTGCTAGCTCGCGGGAGGGCCTCAAAGAGACCCAGTACTTC.

Ten or more counts support this clonotype. The V call is TRBV11-3, the J call TRBJ2-7; no definite D call. The V end was cut by 5 bases, the J end by 2 bases, with 25 bases between. This CDR3 comprises 18 residues. CDR1 and CDR2 from the germline V gene are SGHNT and YENEEA. In nucleotides, the CDR3 is TGTGCCAGCAGCGTAGCCGCACAAGCCGCCTTTTCCCCCTACGAGCAGTACTTC. As protein: CASSVAAQAAFSPYEQYF.

This clonotype was observed many times. The chain employs TRBV20-1 and TRBJ2-2; D is ambiguous. V lost 0 bases, J lost 1 base, and 9 bases lay in between. Looked up from germline, CDR1 is DFQATT and CDR2 is SNEGSKA (reference sequence). The CDR3 covers 15 residues. The CDR3 DNA sequence: TGCAGTGCTAGAGATCCGTTTAGGAACACCGGGGAGCTGTTTTTT. Protein sequence: CSARDPFRNTGELFF.

This clonotype was counted between two and nine times. As DNA, the CDR3 is TGCAGTGCTAGAGATGGGGGGACTAGCGGGAAAACAAGCTCCTACAATGAGCAGTTCTTC. It encodes CSARDGGTSGKTSSYNEQFF. The V call is TRBV20-1, the J call TRBJ2-1; 13 nucleotides agree with TRBD2. The CDR3 consists of 20 residues. Germline V gene sequence: CDR1 DFQATT, CDR2 SNEGSKA (reference sequence). With V trimmed by 0 bases and J by 0 bases, 11 bases remained unmatched.

This clonotype was seen ten or more times. V gene TRBV9 combines with J gene TRBJ2-1, with TRBD2 matching over 7 bases. The CDR3 contains 13 residues. V lost 1 base, J lost 8 bases, and 3 bases stayed unmatched. CDR1 is SGDLS, CDR2 YYNGEE, per germline. The CDR3 sequence is CASSVTSAYEQFF. Here the CDR3 DNA reads TGTGCCAGCAGCGTAACTAGCGCCTATGAGCAGTTCTTC.

There are many counts of this clonotype. The rearrangement links TRBV2 to TRBJ2-3, with unresolved D. The CDR3 loop spans 10 amino acids. The germline gives CDR1 SNHLY, CDR2 FYNNEI. Deletions cut 6 bases from V and 4 bases from J, with 2 bases between. CDR3 DNA sequence: TGTGCCAGCAGACCAGATACGCAGTATTTT. This encodes CASRPDTQYF.

This clonotype has a count of ten or more. The V and J genes are TRBV19 and TRBJ2-7, with D perhaps given as TRBD1 or TRBD2 (5 bases each). Trimming cost V 5 bases and J 4 bases, with 24 bases left between them. CDR3 size: 17 residues. CDR1 and CDR2 from the germline V gene are LNHDA and SQIVND (reference sequence). In DNA form, the CDR3 reads TGTGCCAGTAGTCCGACTTCCCGGGGCGTCGCAAGATACGAGCAGTACTTC. Translation gives CASSPTSRGVARYEQYF. Supplemented by reference TRBV19 and TRBJ2-7, the full variable domain reads DGGITQSPKYLFRKEGQNVTLSCEQNLNHDAMYWYRQDPGQGLRLIYYSQIVNDFQKGDIAEGYSVSREKKESFPLTVTSAQKNPTAFYLCASSPTSRGVARYEQYFGPGTRLTVT.

The rearrangement joins TRBV7-8 to TRBJ2-7, with 11 bases aligning to TRBD2. The V gene end was trimmed by 0 bases and the J gene end by 3 bases; junction bases not matched to a gene: 13. Germline CDR1 is SGHVS and CDR2 is FQNEAQ. This CDR3 contains 19 residues. The CDR3 reads CASSLAGRLGLAGLYEQYF. DNA of the CDR3: TGTGCCAGCAGCTTAGCAGGCAGATTAGGACTAGCGGGCCTCTACGAGCAGTACTTC.

This clonotype came up a few times. The rearrangement uses TRBV5-6 and TRBJ2-2; possibly TRBD2 for D (6 bases). Germline loops: CDR1 SGHDT, CDR2 YYEEEE. This CDR3 is built from 14 residues. Trimming took 3 bases from V and 4 from J, leaving 10 bases between them. CDR3: CASSSGLRTGELFF. Written as DNA, the CDR3 is TGTGCCAGCAGCTCGGGACTCCGCACCGGGGAGCTGTTTTTT.

V gene TRBV19 combines with J gene TRBJ2-7; possible D gene TRBD1, 6 bases. CDR3 length equals 14 residues. CDR1 and CDR2 (germline): LNHDA, SQIVND (reference sequence). V was trimmed by 4 bases and J by 7 bases, leaving 17 bases between them. In DNA form, the CDR3 reads TGTGCCAGTAGTACCGATCCGACAGGTACTGAGCAGTACTTC. This translates into CASSTDPTGTEQYF.

This clonotype has a count of ten or more. This chain uses TRBV19 with TRBJ2-7; 9 nucleotides match TRBD2. The CDR3 loop spans 14 amino acids. Trimming cost V 6 bases and J 2 bases; bases outside gene matches: 5. Germline assignment: CDR1 LNHDA and CDR2 SQIVND (reference sequence). The CDR3 spells CASRKGGRAYEQYF. Written as DNA, the CDR3 is TGTGCCAGTAGGAAAGGCGGGAGGGCCTACGAGCAGTACTTC.

This clonotype showed up many times. The chain has TRBV4-3 and TRBJ2-1; 9 bases map to TRBD1. The trim removed 1 base at V and 8 bases at J, leaving 12 bases unmatched. Germline lookup yields CDR1 LGHNA and CDR2 YSLEER. This CDR3 comprises 17 residues. The CDR3 is CASSQARGQGRNDEQFF. The CDR3 DNA sequence: TGCGCCAGCAGCCAAGCCCGAGGACAGGGGCGGAACGATGAGCAGTTCTTC.

Ten or more counts support this clonotype. The chain carries TRBV20-1 and TRBJ2-3; 9 bases agree with TRBD2. The CDR3 length is 13 residues. With V trimmed by 4 bases and J by 6 bases, 5 bases remained unmatched. The germline V gene has CDR1 DFQATT and CDR2 SNEGSKA (reference sequence). Here the CDR3 reads CSATPAGGDTQYF. The CDR3 nucleotides are TGCAGTGCTACTCCCGCGGGAGGGGATACGCAGTATTTT.

This clonotype has at least ten counts. The chain couples TRBV27 to TRBJ2-3; D gene uncertain. V lost 0 bases, J lost 4 bases, and 5 bases lay in between. The CDR3 sequence is 13 residues long. Germline CDR1 reads MNHEY; CDR2 reads SMNVEV (reference sequence). The CDR3 bases are TGTGCCAGCAGTTTATCGTGGGCAGATACGCAGTATTTT. Its translation is CASSLSWADTQYF.

This clonotype was seen ten or more times. This chain links TRBV27 with TRBJ2-1; no clear D gene. V lost 6 bases and J lost 4, with 10 bases in between. The CDR3 totals 13 residues. Germline V CDR1 and CDR2: MNHEY, SMNVEV (reference sequence). The CDR3 DNA reads TGTGCCAGCAGCCGACTCGGGTACAATGAGCAGTTCTTC. It encodes CASSRLGYNEQFF.

V is TRBV4-1 and J is TRBJ2-1; 7 nucleotides line up with TRBD2. CDR1 MGHRA and CDR2 YSYEKL come from the germline V gene. The CDR3 has 14 amino acids. The trim removed 3 bases at V and 7 bases at J, leaving 6 bases unmatched. CDR3 bases: TGCGCCAGCAGCCATCAACGGGGGGAGAATGAGCAGTTCTTC. Translating it yields CASSHQRGENEQFF.

A word on this clonotype: A read error is possible here, since a much larger clone lies one base away. The chain joins TRBV5-1 to TRBJ2-1, with 10 bases aligning to TRBD2. The CDR3 loop spans 16 amino acids. Germline CDR1 reads SGHRS; CDR2 reads YFSETQ. CDR3 amino acids: CASSVGRTSGYNKQFF. CDR3 DNA sequence: TGCGCCAGCAGCGTGGGGAGGACTAGCGGATACAATAAGCAGTTCTTC.

This clonotype appeared many times. The rearrangement joins TRBV4-1 to TRBJ1-5, with unresolved D. The CDR3 contains 13 residues. V gave up 1 base and J gave up 5 bases, with 6 bases separating them. Germline V CDR1 and CDR2: MGHRA, YSYEKL. CDR3 residues: CASSQGGYQPQHF. The CDR3 DNA is TGCGCCAGCAGCCAAGGGGGATATCAGCCCCAGCATTTT.

This sequence joins TRBV19 and TRBJ1-5; D perhaps matches TRBD1 (6 bases). CDR1 LNHDA and CDR2 SQIVND come from the germline V gene (reference sequence). The CDR3 is made up of 15 amino acids. V lost 7 bases to trimming and J lost 6 bases, with 19 bases between them. The chain's CDR3 is CASMARGGLIQPQHF. CDR3 DNA: TGTGCCAGTATGGCCCGGGGGGGCTTGATTCAGCCCCAGCATTTT.

This clonotype was found many times. The chain has TRBV7-2 and TRBJ2-7; D perhaps matches TRBD1 (8 bases). Germline CDR1 is SGHTA and CDR2 is FQGNSA. The germline V and J ends were trimmed by 7 bases and 6 bases, with 16 bases remaining between them. This CDR3 has 13 amino acids. CDR3 coding DNA: TGTGCCAGCACGGACAGGGAGGGCTTCGAGCAGTACTTC. Residues: CASTDREGFEQYF.

This clonotype appeared a single time. The V and J genes are TRBV11-2 and TRBJ2-2; the D call may be TRBD1 or TRBD2 (5 bases each). CDR3 length equals 14 residues. Deletions cut 6 bases from V and 5 bases from J, with 13 bases between. The germline CDR1 and CDR2 sequences are SGHAT and FQNNGV. The CDR3 reads CASSWGTATGELFF. CDR3 bases: TGTGCCAGCAGTTGGGGGACGGCAACCGGGGAGCTGTTTTTT.

This clonotype came up a few times. The J gene is TRBJ2-3, the V gene TRBV5-5; 14 bases are shared with TRBD2. The CDR3 covers 17 residues. CDR1 is SGHKS and CDR2 is YYEKEE in the germline V gene (reference sequence). V was clipped by 4 bases and J by 4 bases; unmatched bases: 8. The CDR3: CASSAGTSGSWADTQYF. The CDR3 region has the DNA TGTGCCAGCAGCGCCGGGACTAGCGGGAGTTGGGCAGATACGCAGTATTTT.

Ten or more counts support this clonotype. The V gene is TRBV5-1, the J gene TRBJ2-7; TRBD1 agrees at 9 bases. CDR1 SGHRS and CDR2 YFSETQ come from the germline V gene. V lost 4 bases and J lost 6; bases outside the gene matches: 8. The CDR3 is 14 residues long. This CDR3 reads CASSLRQGVSEQYF. The CDR3 DNA reads TGCGCCAGCAGCCTCCGACAGGGGGTGAGCGAGCAGTACTTC.

This clonotype was detected ten times or more. V gene TRBV7-9 combines with J gene TRBJ1-3; D not resolved. This CDR3 is built from 14 residues. V was pared by 1 base and J by 0 bases, with 4 bases between. Germline V gene sequence: CDR1 SEHNR, CDR2 FQNEAQ (reference sequence). CDR3 sequence reads: CASSLGLSGNTIYF. CDR3 coding DNA: TGTGCCAGCAGCTTAGGTCTCTCTGGAAACACCATATATTTT.

There are many counts of this clonotype. The rearrangement uses TRBV7-2 and TRBJ2-1, with 9 positions matching TRBD2. Per the germline V gene, CDR1 is SGHTA and CDR2 is FQGNSA. CDR3 length: 15 residues. V shed 5 bases, J shed 4 bases, and the junction held 6 bases outside the gene matches. The CDR3 DNA reads as TGTGCCAGCAGCGAAGGGACTAGCACTTACAATGAGCAGTTCTTC. Amino acid sequence: CASSEGTSTYNEQFF.

This clonotype was observed many times. The V gene is TRBV12-3 or TRBV12-4, the J gene TRBJ2-4; D is possibly TRBD1 (7 bases). The CDR3 totals 14 residues. V was trimmed by 1 base and J by 9 bases, leaving 13 bases between them. As DNA, the CDR3 is TGTGCCAGCAGTTTAGGGAACAGGGGAGGCATTCAGTACTTC. Protein product: CASSLGNRGGIQYF.